This TCR beta chain was recorded in a study of STAT5B mutations in CD4+ large granular lymphocyte leukemia. For this clone: Its specificity is unknown.

After removal of 2 bases from V and 0 bases from J, the junction contained 5 bases not matched to a gene. CDR1 and CDR2 from the germline V gene are SGHDT and YYEEEE. The length of the CDR3 is 15 residues. The assay was run at survey level. Measured with immunoSEQ multiplex PCR; TCRdb has only the in-frame clones, and not every one. The top ten clones hold under 0.4% of a sample with about 46,000 clones, about four fifths of them seen once. Findings of the study overall: Compared with healthy controls (2/35), patient top clones favored TRBV06 (8/27). CD4-sorted patient repertoires seemed more clonal than healthy CD4+ repertoires.

The chain links TRBV5-6 to TRBJ2-7; 7 bases are shared with TRBD2. The source material was CD4+ T cells from blood buffy coats. The origin of this receptor is a human donor in good health. CDR3 region: CASSFRLAHSYEQYF. The CDR3 DNA is TGTGCCAGCAGCTTTAGACTAGCCCACTCCTACGAGCAGTACTTC.